These 29 T cell receptor beta chains originate from one sample sequenced in a study of vaccination and CD4 T cells after COVID-19. Treatment in this sample: roughly 10-day PBMC culture with coronavirus spike peptide pools or control peptides (ViraFEST assay). Cultured CD4+ T cell DNA underwent sequencing with the Oncomine TCR Beta short-read assay. TCRdb ran MiXCR on the PCR reads and lists one entry per CDR3 protein. The data show about 14,000 distinct CDR3 sequences, around 40% seen once. No antigen has been assigned to these receptors. Sequencing was done on a sample of CD4+ T cells from blood, cultured in vitro. The receptors come from a human donor who had recovered from COVID-19.

This chain uses TRBV11-3 with TRBJ1-2; 8 nucleotides align to TRBD1. This CDR3 has 18 residues. Germline V CDR1 and CDR2: SGHNT, YENEEA. Germline trimming cut 1 base from V and 2 bases from J; bases unmatched to any gene: 12. The CDR3 nucleotides read TGTGCCAGCAGCTTAGGGGGGACAGGAGAGGCTCAAAACTATGGCTACACCTTC. Protein product: CASSLGGTGEAQNYGYTF.

Worth noting for this clonotype: One junction end does not reproduce the germline sequence, and a read error may be involved. The chain recombines TRBV3-1 with TRBJ2-5; D not resolved. The length of the CDR3 is 11 residues. Germline CDR1 LGHDT, CDR2 YNNKEL (reference sequence). The CDR3 nucleotides are TGTGCCAGCAGCCAGCAAGGGACCCAGTACTTC. Its protein is CASSQQGTQYF.

This sequence joins TRBV20-1 and TRBJ1-1; D remains ambiguous. Germline CDR1 and CDR2: DFQATT and SNEGSKA (reference sequence). Between the trimmed V and J ends, which lost 0 bases and 1 base, there was a span of 9 bases. CDR3 size: 14 residues. The CDR3 DNA is TGCAGTGCTAGAGAATTACGGGAGAACACTGAAGCTTTCTTT. Translated, it gives CSARELRENTEAFF.

This chain links TRBV7-9 with TRBJ1-3; maybe TRBD1 (5 bases). This CDR3 region has 13 residues. Trimming took 5 bases from V and 4 from J, leaving 9 bases between them. CDR1 and CDR2 from the germline V gene are SEHNR and FQNEAQ (reference sequence). CDR3 sequence reads: CASSPGQGNTIYF. The CDR3 DNA reads as TGTGCCAGCAGCCCGGGGCAGGGAAACACCATATATTTT. Full variable domain (missing parts from reference TRBV7-9 and TRBJ1-3): DTGVSQNPRHKITKRGQNVTFRCDPISEHNRLYWYRQTLGQGPEFLTYFQNEAQLEKSRLLSDRFSAERPKGSFSTLEIQRTEQGDSAMYLCASSPGQGNTIYFGEGSWLTVV.

V is TRBV24-1 and J is TRBJ1-1; D is unclear. With 9 bases removed from V and 0 bases from J, the gap between germline ends came to 7 bases. Germline loops: CDR1 KGHDR, CDR2 SFDVKD. The CDR3 runs 12 residues. The CDR3 is CATPVMNTEAFF. CDR3 coding DNA: TGTGCCACCCCAGTCATGAACACTGAAGCTTTCTTT.

This clonotype was found once. The gene calls are TRBV12-3 or TRBV12-4 and TRBJ1-1; possibly TRBD1 for D (5 bases). The CDR3 loop spans 16 amino acids. The V gene lost 2 bases and the J gene lost 9 bases, with 22 bases spanning the gap. Here the CDR3 reads CASSLRDARGTSKAFF. The CDR3 nucleotides read TGTGCCAGCAGTTTAAGGGATGCTCGGGGGACCTCCAAAGCTTTCTTT.

The rearrangement links TRBV19 to TRBJ1-6; TRBD1 aligns across 9 bases. CDR3 length: 15 residues. From germline, CDR1 is LNHDA and CDR2 SQIVND (reference sequence). The J segment lost 10 bases and the V segment lost 5 bases, leaving 9 bases of the junction unmatched. The CDR3 nucleotides are TGTGCCAGTAGTTTCGTACAGGGGGCTGAATCACCCCTCCACTTT. Translated: CASSFVQGAESPLHF.

The chain carries TRBV24-1 and TRBJ2-2; D is perhaps TRBD2 (5 bases). V was clipped by 3 bases and J by 2 bases, with 12 bases between them. The germline gives CDR1 KGHDR, CDR2 SFDVKD. The CDR3 sequence is 16 residues long. The CDR3 DNA follows: TGTGCCACCAGTGATACCCGGACGGGAAACACCGGGGAGCTGTTTTTT. Translated, it gives CATSDTRTGNTGELFF.

CDR3 residues: CATSDPQETQYF. CDR3 nucleotides: TGTGCCACCAGTGACCCCCAAGAGACCCAGTACTTC. The chain uses TRBV24-1 and TRBJ2-5, with D unresolved. The CDR3 totals 12 residues. The V gene lost 4 bases and the J gene lost 1 base, with 3 bases spanning the gap. Looked up from germline, CDR1 is KGHDR and CDR2 is SFDVKD.

This sequence joins TRBV5-4 and TRBJ2-1; 11 bases match TRBD2. J lost 1 base, V lost 0 bases, and 3 bases had no gene match. CDR1 is SGHNT and CDR2 is YYREEE in the germline V gene (reference sequence). This CDR3 spans 17 amino acids. The CDR3 protein is CASSLDSGGASYNEQFF. CDR3 sequence (DNA): TGTGCCAGCAGCTTGGATAGCGGGGGGGCTTCCTACAATGAGCAGTTCTTC.

The J gene is TRBJ1-1, the V gene TRBV6-2 or TRBV6-3; D may be TRBD1 (5 bases). Looked up from germline, CDR1 is MNHEY and CDR2 is SVGEGT. The CDR3 covers 13 residues. Trimming left V 4 bases short and J 3 bases short, with 9 bases between. The CDR3 coding sequence is TGTGCCAGCAGTTTACAGGTTTACACTGAAGCTTTCTTT. Its protein is CASSLQVYTEAFF.

The chain links TRBV7-8 to TRBJ2-1; D gene ambiguous. Per the germline V gene, CDR1 is SGHVS and CDR2 is FQNEAQ. This CDR3 contains 14 residues. V shed 1 base and J shed 3 bases, with 7 bases lying between them. DNA of the CDR3: TGTGCCAGCAGCTTAGTGGACCTCTACAATGAGCAGTTCTTC. This encodes CASSLVDLYNEQFF.

V usage is TRBV9 and J usage is TRBJ1-1, with TRBD1 matching over 7 bases. V was pared by 0 bases and J by 11 bases, with 4 bases of the junction left unmatched. Germline loops: CDR1 SGDLS, CDR2 YYNGEE. There are 12 residues in the CDR3. For the CDR3, the DNA is TGTGCCAGCAGCGTAGAGGGACAGACGGCTTTCTTT. This translates into CASSVEGQTAFF.

The J gene is TRBJ1-6, the V gene TRBV30; D unclear. V was shortened by 3 bases and J by 0 bases, with 6 bases between the two germline ends. Looked up from germline, CDR1 is GTSNPN and CDR2 is SVGIG (reference sequence). CDR3 size: 14 residues. The CDR3 DNA follows: TGTGCCTGGAGGCTAAGCTCCTATAATTCACCCCTCCACTTT. Its protein is CAWRLSSYNSPLHF. The variable domain in full, with the rest retrieved from reference TRBV30 and TRBJ1-6, is SQTIHQWPATLVQPVGSPLSLECTVEGTSNPNLYWYRQAAGRGLQLLFYSVGIGQISSEVPQNLSASRPQDRQFILSSKKLLLSDSGFYLCAWRLSSYNSPLHFGNGTRLTVT.

In this sample, this clonotype turned up once. The chain recombines TRBV10-3 with TRBJ2-6; TRBD2 is a possible D gene (5 bases). The V gene lost 10 bases and the J gene lost 4 bases, with 17 bases spanning the gap. The CDR3 loop spans 15 amino acids. The germline CDR1 and CDR2 sequences are ENHRY and SYGVKD. DNA of the CDR3: TGTGCCAGCTCCCGGCCGGGGTTAGGGGCCAACGTCCTGACTTTC. It codes for CASSRPGLGANVLTF.

The rearrangement joins TRBV2 to TRBJ1-2; a possible D gene is TRBD1 (5 bases). The CDR3 covers 12 residues. The germline V gene encodes CDR1 SNHLY and CDR2 FYNNEI. Trimming removed 10 bases from V and 4 bases from J, with 13 bases in between. DNA for the CDR3: TGTGCCACCGGGACCCGGGGCTATGGCTACACCTTC. It encodes CATGTRGYGYTF. The full variable domain, rest sourced from reference TRBV2 and TRBJ1-2, is EPEVTQTPSHQVTQMGQEVILRCVPISNHLYFYWYRQILGQKVEFLVSFYNNEISEKSEIFDDQFSVERPDGSNFTLKIRSTKLEDSAMYFCATGTRGYGYTFGSGTRLTVV.

The chain uses TRBV11-3 and TRBJ1-1; TRBD1 matches at 12 bases. V was pared by 5 bases and J by 4 bases, with 11 bases of the junction left unmatched. The germline V gene encodes CDR1 SGHNT and CDR2 YENEEA. This CDR3 is 17 amino acids long. The CDR3 region has the DNA TGTGCCAGCAGCCAAGGGACAGGGGGCTGGGGATTCACTGAAGCTTTCTTT. Its translation is CASSQGTGGWGFTEAFF.

The genes are TRBV6-5 and TRBJ1-1, with D unresolved. Trimming cost V 2 bases and J 4 bases, with 8 bases left between them. This CDR3 has 13 amino acids. Germline lookup yields CDR1 MNHEY and CDR2 SVGAGI. The CDR3 loop is CASSYGQSTEAFF. The CDR3 region has the DNA TGTGCCAGCAGTTACGGCCAGTCCACTGAAGCTTTCTTT.

V and J are TRBV27 and TRBJ2-6, with 11 bases matching TRBD1. The trim removed 5 bases at V and 4 bases at J, leaving 10 bases unmatched. CDR1 is MNHEY and CDR2 is SMNVEV in the germline V gene (reference sequence). The CDR3 has 18 residues. CDR3: CASSLMGQGVGGANVLTF. In nucleotides, the CDR3 is TGTGCCAGCAGTCTTATGGGACAGGGGGTAGGGGGGGCCAACGTCCTGACTTTC.

The rearrangement links TRBV4-3 to TRBJ2-2; D is undetermined. Germline V gene sequence: CDR1 LGHNA, CDR2 YSLEER. The CDR3 length is 13 residues. V lost 4 bases and J 4 bases, leaving 7 bases between the germline ends. DNA for the CDR3: TGCGCCAGCAGCCCGTATGGCACCGGGGAGCTGTTTTTT. This codes for CASSPYGTGELFF.

The sample holds a few counts of this clonotype. The chain uses TRBV5-4 and TRBJ2-3; the D is unclear. The V end lost 6 bases, the J end lost 4 bases, and 6 bases lay between the germline ends. CDR1 SGHNT and CDR2 YYREEE come from the germline V gene (reference sequence). This CDR3 comprises 11 residues. The chain's CDR3 is CASKGPDTQYF. CDR3 nucleotide sequence: TGTGCCAGCAAGGGCCCAGATACGCAGTATTTT.

This clonotype has only a few counts. The V and J genes are TRBV6-1 and TRBJ1-1; D not resolved. The ends were cut back, 4 bases at V and 6 bases at J, with 9 bases in the middle. The CDR3 contains 12 residues. Germline CDR1 and CDR2: MNHNS and SASEGT. Written as DNA, the CDR3 is TGTGCCAGCAGTGCCCCCGGGCCTGAAGCTTTCTTT. Amino acids: CASSAPGPEAFF.

This clonotype appeared a few times. J is TRBJ1-1 and V is TRBV27, with 7 nucleotides matching TRBD1. Germline CDR1 reads MNHEY; CDR2 reads SMNVEV (reference sequence). The CDR3 has 14 amino acids. The V gene end was trimmed by 6 bases and the J gene end by 0 bases; junction bases not matched to a gene: 4. CDR3 in DNA: TGTGCCAGCAGAGAGACAGGGATGAACACTGAAGCTTTCTTT. Encoded protein: CASRETGMNTEAFF.

The chain combines TRBV10-3 with TRBJ1-2, with 8 positions matching TRBD1. The junction had 10 bases not matched to a gene; V was cut back by 7 bases and J by 6 bases. The CDR3 consists of 14 residues. In germline, CDR1 is ENHRY, CDR2 SYGVKD. The CDR3 sequence is CAINFGQGADGYTF. CDR3 DNA: TGTGCCATCAACTTTGGACAGGGCGCGGATGGCTACACCTTC.

This clonotype was detected a few times. CDR3 DNA sequence: TGTGCCAGCAGTGGATACAGGGGTAACACCGGGGAGCTGTTTTTT. This codes for CASSGYRGNTGELFF. The J gene is TRBJ2-2, the V gene TRBV27; 7 positions agree with TRBD1. From germline, CDR1 is MNHEY and CDR2 SMNVEV (reference sequence). V trimming: 5 bases; J trimming: 2 bases; junction bases outside the gene matches: 5. The CDR3 length is 15 residues.

V gene TRBV11-2 combines with J gene TRBJ2-1, with 10 bases aligning to TRBD2. J gave up 2 bases and V 5 bases, and 3 bases lay outside the gene matches. CDR1 is SGHAT, CDR2 FQNNGV, per germline. The CDR3 has 15 residues. CDR3 sequence: CASSVSGGTYNEQFF. In DNA, the CDR3 is TGTGCCAGCAGCGTTAGCGGGGGGACCTACAATGAGCAGTTCTTC.

J is TRBJ1-1 and V is TRBV19, with D unclear. Germline V gene data show CDR1 as LNHDA and CDR2 as SQIVND (reference sequence). Trimming shortened V by 5 bases and J by 4 bases, and 14 bases separated the two germline ends. The CDR3 is 14 amino acids. The CDR3 DNA is TGTGCCAGTAGTCCGCGGGAACCCTTCACTGAAGCTTTCTTT. Its translation is CASSPREPFTEAFF.

The V call is TRBV5-1, the J call TRBJ2-7; D not resolved. This CDR3 region has 15 residues. The V gene's germline CDR1 is SGHRS and CDR2 YFSETQ. V lost 0 bases to trimming and J lost 3 bases, with 13 bases between them. The CDR3, as DNA: TGCGCCAGCAGCTTGGCAAAGGGCATCTTCTACGAGCAGTACTTC. Translation: CASSLAKGIFYEQYF.

There are a few counts of this clonotype. J is TRBJ1-1 and V is TRBV6-1, with 9 bases aligning to TRBD1. The trim removed 7 bases at V and 5 bases at J, leaving 2 bases unmatched. The CDR3 covers 12 residues. Germline V gene sequence: CDR1 MNHNS, CDR2 SASEGT. The CDR3 sequence: CASMTGGTEAFF. Here the CDR3 DNA reads TGTGCCAGCATGACAGGGGGGACTGAAGCTTTCTTT.